This TCR beta chain was recorded in a study of T-cell memory formation after mild COVID-19. In the study overall: The study found TCR clusters largely donor specific. General study points: A subset of responding clones appeared in pre-infection memory, suggesting cross-reactive memory joined. CD8+ contracting clones occupied EMRA, while CD4+ ones occupied mainly CM and EM.

Amplification by 5'RACE using constant-segment primers produced TCR alpha and TCR beta cDNA libraries that carried sample barcodes and UMIs. From the 5' RACE reads, TCRdb called clonotypes with MiXCR, one entry per CDR3 protein. Of about 240,000 distinct CDR3 sequences in the sample, roughly 10% are singletons; the top ten hold 22%. This clonotype was picked up a small number of times. What it binds is unknown. This sequence was found in a man younger than 30 who had mild COVID-19 (a few samples of this study predate the infection). Cell type and time point are not known. The sequenced sample was PBMCs or a T cell subset sorted from them (not recorded which).

The CDR3 sequence is CASSYGWGTDTQYF. CDR3 bases: TGTGCCAGCAGTTACGGGTGGGGCACAGATACGCAGTATTTT. This chain connects TRBV6-5 to TRBJ2-3; D is ambiguous. Between the trimmed V and J ends, which lost 2 bases and 1 base, there was a span of 7 bases. The CDR3 is 14 residues long. Per germline, CDR1 MNHEY and CDR2 SVGAGI.